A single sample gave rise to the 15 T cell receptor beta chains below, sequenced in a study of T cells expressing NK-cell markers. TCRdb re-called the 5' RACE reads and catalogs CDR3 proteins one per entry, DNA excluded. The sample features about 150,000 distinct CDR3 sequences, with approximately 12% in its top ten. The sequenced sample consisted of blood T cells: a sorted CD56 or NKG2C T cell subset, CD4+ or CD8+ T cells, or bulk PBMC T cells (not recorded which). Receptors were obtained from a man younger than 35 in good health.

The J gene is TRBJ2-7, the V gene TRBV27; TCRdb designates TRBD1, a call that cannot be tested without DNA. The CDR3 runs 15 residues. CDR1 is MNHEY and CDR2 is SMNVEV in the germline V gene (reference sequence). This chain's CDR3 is CASSLRGQGSYEQYF.

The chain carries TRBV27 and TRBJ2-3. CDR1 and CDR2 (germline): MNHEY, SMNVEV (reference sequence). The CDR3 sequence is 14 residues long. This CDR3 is CASSRGIFTDTQYF.

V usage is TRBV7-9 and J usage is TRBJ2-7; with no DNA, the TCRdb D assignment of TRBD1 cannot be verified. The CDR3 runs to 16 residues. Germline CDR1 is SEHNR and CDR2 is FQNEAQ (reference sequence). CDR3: CASSLLAGARTYEQYF.

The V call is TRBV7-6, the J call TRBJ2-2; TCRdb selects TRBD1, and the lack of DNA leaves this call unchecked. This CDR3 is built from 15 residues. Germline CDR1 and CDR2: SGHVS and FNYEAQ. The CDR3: CASSPMGVNTGELFF.

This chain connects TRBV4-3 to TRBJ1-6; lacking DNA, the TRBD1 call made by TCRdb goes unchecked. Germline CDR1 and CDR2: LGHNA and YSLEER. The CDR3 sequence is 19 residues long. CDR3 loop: CASSQGTGDEGYYNSPLHF.

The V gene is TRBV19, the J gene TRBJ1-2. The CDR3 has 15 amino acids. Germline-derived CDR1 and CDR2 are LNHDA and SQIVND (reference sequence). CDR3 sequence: CASSIYGGYSHGYTF.

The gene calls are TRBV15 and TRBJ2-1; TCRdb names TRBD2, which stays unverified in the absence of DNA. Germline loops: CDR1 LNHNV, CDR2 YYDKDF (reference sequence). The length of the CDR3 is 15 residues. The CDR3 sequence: CATSSPLAQYNEQFF.

CDR3 in amino acids: CASSVTPGLAGQDTQYF. The chain uses TRBV5-1 and TRBJ2-3; TCRdb names TRBD2, which stays unverified in the absence of DNA. CDR1 SGHRS and CDR2 YFSETQ come from the germline V gene. The CDR3 covers 17 residues.

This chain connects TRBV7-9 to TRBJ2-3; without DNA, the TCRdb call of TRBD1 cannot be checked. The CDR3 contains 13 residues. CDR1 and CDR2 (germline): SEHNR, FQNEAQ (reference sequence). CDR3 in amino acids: CAGRQGRSDTQYF.

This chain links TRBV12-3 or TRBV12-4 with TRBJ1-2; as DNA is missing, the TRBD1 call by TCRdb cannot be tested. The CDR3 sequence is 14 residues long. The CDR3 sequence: CASSLGTGGHGYTF.

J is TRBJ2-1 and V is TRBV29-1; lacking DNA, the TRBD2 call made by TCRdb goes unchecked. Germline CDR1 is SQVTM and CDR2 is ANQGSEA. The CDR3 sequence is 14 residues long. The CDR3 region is CSVASVSSYNEQFF.

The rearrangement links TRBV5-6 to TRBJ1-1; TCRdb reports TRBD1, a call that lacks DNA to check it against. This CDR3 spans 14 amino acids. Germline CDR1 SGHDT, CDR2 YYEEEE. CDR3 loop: CASSLAAGATEAFF.

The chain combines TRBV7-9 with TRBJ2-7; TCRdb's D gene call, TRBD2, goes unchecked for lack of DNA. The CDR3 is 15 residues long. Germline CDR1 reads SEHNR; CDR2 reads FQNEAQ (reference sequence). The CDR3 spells CASSFVAGGEYEQYF.

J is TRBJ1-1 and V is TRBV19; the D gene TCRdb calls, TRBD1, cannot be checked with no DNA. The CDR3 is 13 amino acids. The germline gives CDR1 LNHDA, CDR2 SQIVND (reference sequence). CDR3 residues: CASSPGRSTEAFF.

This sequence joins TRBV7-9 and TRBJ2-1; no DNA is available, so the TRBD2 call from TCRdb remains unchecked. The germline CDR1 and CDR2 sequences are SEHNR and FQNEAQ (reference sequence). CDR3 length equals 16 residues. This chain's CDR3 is CASSPVAGGLYNEQFF.